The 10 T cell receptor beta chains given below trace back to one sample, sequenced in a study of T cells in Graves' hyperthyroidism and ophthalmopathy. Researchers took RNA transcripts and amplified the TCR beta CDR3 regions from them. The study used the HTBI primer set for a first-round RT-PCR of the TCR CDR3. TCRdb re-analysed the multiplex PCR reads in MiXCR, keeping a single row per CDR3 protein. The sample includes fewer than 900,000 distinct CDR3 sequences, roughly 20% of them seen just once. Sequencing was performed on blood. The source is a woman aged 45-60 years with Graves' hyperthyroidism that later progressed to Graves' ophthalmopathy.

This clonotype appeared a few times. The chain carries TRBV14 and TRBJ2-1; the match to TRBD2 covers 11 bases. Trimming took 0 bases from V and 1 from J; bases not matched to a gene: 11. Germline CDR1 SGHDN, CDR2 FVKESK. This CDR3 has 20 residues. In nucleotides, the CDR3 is TGTGCCAGCAGCCAAGATACAGTCGGGCTAGCGGGGGGTTCCTACAATGAGCAGTTCTTC. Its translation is CASSQDTVGLAGGSYNEQFF.

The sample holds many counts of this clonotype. CDR3 sequence: CASSENRNTEAFF. The DNA of the CDR3 is TGTGCCAGTAGCGAAAACAGGAACACTGAAGCTTTCTTT. This chain connects TRBV19 to TRBJ1-1, with D hard to call. V was shortened by 6 bases and J by 1 base, with 9 bases between the two germline ends. The CDR3 is 13 amino acids. The germline CDR1 and CDR2 sequences are LNHDA and SQIVND (reference sequence).

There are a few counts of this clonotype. CDR3 amino acids: CSAKRQGAYQPQHF. CDR3 sequence (DNA): TGCAGTGCTAAACGACAGGGGGCATATCAGCCCCAGCATTTT. This chain uses TRBV20-1 with TRBJ1-5; 10 positions match TRBD1. The trim removed 4 bases at V and 5 bases at J, leaving 5 bases unmatched. Germline V gene data show CDR1 as DFQATT and CDR2 as SNEGSKA (reference sequence). This CDR3 has 14 amino acids.

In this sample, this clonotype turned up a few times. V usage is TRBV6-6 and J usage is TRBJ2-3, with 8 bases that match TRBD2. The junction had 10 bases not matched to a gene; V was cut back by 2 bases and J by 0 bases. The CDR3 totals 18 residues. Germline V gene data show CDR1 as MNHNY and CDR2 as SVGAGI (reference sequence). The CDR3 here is CASSYLDTASGSTDTQYF. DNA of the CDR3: TGTGCCAGCAGTTACCTAGACACGGCTAGCGGGAGCACAGATACGCAGTATTTT.

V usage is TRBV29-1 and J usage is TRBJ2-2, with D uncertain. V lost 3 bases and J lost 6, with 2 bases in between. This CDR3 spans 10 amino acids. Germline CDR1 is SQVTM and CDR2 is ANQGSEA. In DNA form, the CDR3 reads TGCAGCGTTGACGCCGGGGAGCTGTTTTTT. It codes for CSVDAGELFF.

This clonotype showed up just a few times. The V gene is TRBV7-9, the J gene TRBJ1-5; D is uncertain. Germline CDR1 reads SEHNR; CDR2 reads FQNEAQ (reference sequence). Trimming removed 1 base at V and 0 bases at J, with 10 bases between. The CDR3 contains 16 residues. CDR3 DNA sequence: TGTGCCAGCAGCTTAGGCGCGAGTTTTAGCAATCAGCCCCAGCATTTT. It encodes CASSLGASFSNQPQHF. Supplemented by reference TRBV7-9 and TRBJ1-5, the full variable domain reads DTGVSQNPRHKITKRGQNVTFRCDPISEHNRLYWYRQTLGQGPEFLTYFQNEAQLEKSRLLSDRFSAERPKGSFSTLEIQRTEQGDSAMYLCASSLGASFSNQPQHFGDGTRLSIL.

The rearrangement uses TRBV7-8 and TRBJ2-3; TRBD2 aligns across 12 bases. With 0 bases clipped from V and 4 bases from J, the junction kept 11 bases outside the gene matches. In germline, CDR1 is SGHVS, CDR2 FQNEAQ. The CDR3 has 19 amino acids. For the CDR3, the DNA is TGTGCCAGCAGCTTAGCGAACGCCCCTAGCGGGGGGGCCCCAGATACGCAGTATTTT. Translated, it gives CASSLANAPSGGAPDTQYF. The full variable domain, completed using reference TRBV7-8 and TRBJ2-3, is GAGVSQSPRYKVAKRGQDVALRCDPISGHVSLFWYQQALGQGPEFLTYFQNEAQLDKSGLPSDRFFAERPEGSVSTLKIQRTQQEDSAVYLCASSLANAPSGGAPDTQYFGPGTRLTVL.

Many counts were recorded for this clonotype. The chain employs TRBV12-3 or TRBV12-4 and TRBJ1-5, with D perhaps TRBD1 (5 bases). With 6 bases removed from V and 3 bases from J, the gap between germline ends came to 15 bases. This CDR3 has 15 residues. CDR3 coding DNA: TGTGCCAGCAGCCGGGACCGAACCTCCAATCAGCCCCAGCATTTT. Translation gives CASSRDRTSNQPQHF.

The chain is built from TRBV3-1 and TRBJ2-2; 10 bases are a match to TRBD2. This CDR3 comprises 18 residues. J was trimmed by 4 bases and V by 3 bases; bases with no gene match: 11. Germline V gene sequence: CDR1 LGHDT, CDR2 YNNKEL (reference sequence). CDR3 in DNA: TGTGCCAGCAGCCATAGCCTAGCTAGCGGGGGAATCACCGGGGAGCTGTTTTTT. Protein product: CASSHSLASGGITGELFF.

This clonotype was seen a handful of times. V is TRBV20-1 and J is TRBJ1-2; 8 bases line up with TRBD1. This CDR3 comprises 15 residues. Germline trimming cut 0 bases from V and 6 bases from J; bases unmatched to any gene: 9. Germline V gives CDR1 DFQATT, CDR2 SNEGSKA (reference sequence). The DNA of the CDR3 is TGCAGTGCTAGAGATCGCACAGGGGGTTCGAATGGCTACACCTTC. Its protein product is CSARDRTGGSNGYTF.